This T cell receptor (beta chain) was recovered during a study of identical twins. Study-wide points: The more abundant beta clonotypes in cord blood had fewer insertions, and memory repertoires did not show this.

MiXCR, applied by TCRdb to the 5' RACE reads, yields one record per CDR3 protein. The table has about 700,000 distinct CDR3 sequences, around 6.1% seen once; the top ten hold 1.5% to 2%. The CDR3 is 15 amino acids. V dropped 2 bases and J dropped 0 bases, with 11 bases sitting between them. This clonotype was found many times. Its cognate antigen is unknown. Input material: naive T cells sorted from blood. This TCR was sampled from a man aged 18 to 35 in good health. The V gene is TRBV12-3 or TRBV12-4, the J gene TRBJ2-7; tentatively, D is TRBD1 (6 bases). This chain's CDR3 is CASSLRATGSYEQYF. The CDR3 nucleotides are TGTGCCAGCAGTTTACGGGCGACAGGCTCCTACGAGCAGTACTTC.